This T cell receptor beta chain is from a study of blood T cells in healthy people across ages. Germline CDR1 is SGHRS and CDR2 is YFSETQ. The CDR3 is 17 residues long. To note about this clonotype: One end of the junction is discordant with germline, which a read error may explain.

A J-beta primer mix and a sample-barcoded 5' primer were used in a second PCR of roughly 7 to 12 cycles. Each CDR3 protein gets one entry after TCRdb re-called the 5' RACE reads with MiXCR. Among 1.5 million to 2 million distinct CDR3 sequences, about two fifths were seen once, and the ten largest hold under 25%. The rearrangement links TRBV5-1 to TRBJ2-3, with D possibly called TRBD1 or TRBD2 (5 bases each). Sequencing was done on a sample of blood. The sequence was obtained from a human donor in good health. CDR3 bases: TGCGCCAGCAGCCCGGAGGAACAGGCCCTGGGCACAGATACGCGGTATTTT. Translation: CASSPEEQALGTDTRYF.